These T cell receptor beta chains were read from a single sample in a study of blood T cell repertoires in COVID-19. Assay: immunoSEQ multiplex PCR; the TCRdb copy retains only in-frame clones and omits some. This table holds roughly 260,000 clones, around 86% found once. The sample comprised peripheral blood. These receptors all come from a man aged 35 to 55 who had recovered from COVID-19. The CDR3 runs from the conserved cysteine through the conserved F or W. Each record gives: V gene, J gene, D gene, clone size, CDR3 protein, CDR3 DNA. D genes are given only for firm matches. Clone size, where shown, is once, few, many, or a class for clones that have expanded.

TRBV7-2	TRBJ1-2	.	.	CASSLVGQGGYGYTF	TGTGCCAGCAGCTTAGTGGGGCAGGGCGGCTATGGCTACACCTTC
TRBV24-1	TRBJ2-2	TRBD2	.	CATSARSGDNTGELFF	TGTGCCACCAGTGCTCGGAGCGGGGATAACACCGGGGAGCTGTTTTTT
TRBV5-6	TRBJ2-1	.	.	CASSLGNHNEQFF	TGTGCCAGCAGCCTCGGGAACCACAATGAGCAGTTCTTC
TRBV21-1	TRBJ2-7	.	.	CASSKARLRSSYEQYF	TGTGCCAGCAGCAAAGCACGCCTACGGAGCTCCTACGAGCAGTACTTC
TRBV5-4	TRBJ2-3	TRBD1	.	CASSSGTATWDTQYF	TGTGCCAGCAGCTCGGGGACAGCCACCTGGGATACGCAGTATTTT
TRBV6-2/TRBV6-3	TRBJ2-3	TRBD2	.	CASSYVDSGGTDTQYF	TGTGCCAGCAGTTACGTCGATAGCGGGGGGACAGATACGCAGTATTTT
TRBV4-2	TRBJ1-1	TRBD1	.	CASSQGKGQLEAFF	TGTGCCAGCAGCCAAGGGAAGGGACAGCTTGAAGCTTTCTTT
TRBV7-9	TRBJ2-2	.	.	CASSAELQYTGELFF	TGTGCCAGCAGCGCCGAGCTTCAATACACCGGGGAGCTGTTTTTT
TRBV19	TRBJ2-7	TRBD2	.	CASSIRTSGAYEQYF	TGTGCCAGTAGTATTAGAACTAGCGGGGCGTACGAGCAGTACTTC
TRBV9	TRBJ1-2	.	.	CASSQQPAGNTHGYTF	TGTGCCAGCAGCCAACAGCCAGCAGGCAACACCCATGGCTACACCTTC
TRBV5-1	TRBJ2-1	TRBD2	.	CASSLVSGGVYEQFF	TGCGCCAGCAGCTTGGTTAGCGGGGGTGTGTATGAGCAGTTCTTC
TRBV20-1	TRBJ2-1	.	.	CSASPTESSYNEQFF	TGCAGTGCTAGTCCCACCGAGAGCTCCTACAATGAGCAGTTCTTC
TRBV21-1	TRBJ2-7	.	.	CASTYHRDSRHYEQYF	TGTGCCAGCACCTACCACCGGGACAGCCGCCACTACGAGCAGTACTTC
TRBV3-1/TRBV3-2	TRBJ2-7	TRBD2	.	CASSQGLAGIYEQYF	TGTGCCAGCAGCCAAGGACTAGCGGGGATCTACGAGCAGTACTTC
TRBV7-8	TRBJ2-2	TRBD1	.	CASSLALVTGQGAGDGELFF	TGTGCCAGCAGCTTAGCCCTCGTGACAGGACAGGGGGCCGGGGACGGGGAGCTGTTTTTT
TRBV9	TRBJ1-1	TRBD1	once	CASSAGTGRFNSEAFF	TGTGCCAGCAGCGCCGGGACAGGGAGATTTAACTCTGAAGCTTTCTTT
TRBV12-3/TRBV12-4	TRBJ1-1	.	.	CASSSGEGAFF	TGTGCCAGCAGTTCGGGGGAGGGAGCTTTCTTT
TRBV7-2	TRBJ2-6	.	.	CASSPVRSGANVLTF	TGTGCCAGCAGCCCAGTCCGTTCTGGGGCCAACGTCCTGACTTTC
TRBV7-9	TRBJ2-2	TRBD2	.	CASSPRGLAGNTGELFF	TGTGCCAGCAGCCCCCGGGGACTAGCGGGAAACACCGGGGAGCTGTTTTTT
TRBV4-3	TRBJ2-1	.	.	CASSQATGRYNEQFF	TGCGCCAGCAGCCAAGCGACAGGCCGCTACAATGAGCAGTTCTTC
TRBV2	TRBJ1-1	.	.	CASSGRTRNTEAFF	TGTGCCAGCAGTGGACGGACACGGAACACTGAAGCTTTCTTT
TRBV4-3	TRBJ2-7	.	.	CASSQTVFGEQYF	TGCGCCAGCAGCCAGACAGTCTTCGGTGAGCAGTACTTC
TRBV6-1	TRBJ1-5	.	.	CASSEEGHILPEHF	TGTGCCAGCAGTGAAGAGGGACATATCCTGCCCGAGCATTTT
TRBV5-4	TRBJ2-7	TRBD2	.	CASSGLAGGSSSYEQYF	TGTGCCAGCAGCGGGTTAGCGGGGGGCTCGAGCTCCTACGAGCAGTACTTC
TRBV7-8	TRBJ2-3	TRBD2	.	CASSLGTSGGAADTQYF	TGTGCCAGCAGCCTAGGGACTAGCGGGGGGGCAGCAGATACGCAGTATTTT
TRBV19	TRBJ1-2	.	.	CASSIRGGGSTYGYTF	TGTGCCAGTAGTATTCGCGGCGGGGGCTCAACGTATGGCTACACCTTC
TRBV10-3	TRBJ2-2	.	.	CAIRSGLNTGELFF	TGTGCCATCAGGTCGGGACTTAACACCGGGGAGCTGTTTTTT
TRBV6-2/TRBV6-3	TRBJ1-2	.	.	CASSYLLADYGYTF	TGTGCCAGCAGTTACCTCCTGGCAGACTATGGCTACACCTTC
TRBV6-5	TRBJ2-7	TRBD1	.	CASSRGQSYEQYF	TGTGCCAGCAGTCGGGGACAGTCCTACGAGCAGTACTTC
TRBV27	TRBJ2-5	TRBD1	.	CASSSRQGRRETQYF	TGTGCCAGCAGTTCCCGACAGGGGCGGCGGGAGACCCAGTACTTC
TRBV6-5	TRBJ1-1	.	.	CASSYARGDTEAFF	TGTGCCAGCAGTTACGCCCGGGGGGACACTGAAGCTTTCTTT
TRBV3-1/TRBV3-2	TRBJ2-1	TRBD1	.	CASSHGLDRGYNEQFF	TGTGCCAGCAGCCACGGGCTCGACAGGGGCTACAATGAGCAGTTCTTC
TRBV5-6	TRBJ1-2	TRBD1	.	CASSLNRGPGYTF	TGTGCCAGCAGCTTAAACAGGGGGCCTGGCTACACCTTC
TRBV12-3/TRBV12-4	TRBJ2-5	.	.	CASSFGETQYF	TGTGCCAGCAGTTTCGGAGAGACCCAGTACTTC
TRBV10-1	TRBJ1-2	TRBD1	.	CASSESDRVGQSNYGYTF	TGCGCCAGCAGTGAGTCGGACAGGGTAGGGCAATCTAACTATGGCTACACCTTC
TRBV19	TRBJ1-2	TRBD1	.	CASSPSGQDIYGYTF	TGTGCCAGTAGTCCTTCAGGACAGGATATCTATGGCTACACCTTC
TRBV27	TRBJ1-4	.	.	CASSSGLSAEKLFF	TGTGCCAGCAGCTCCGGGTTGTCGGCTGAAAAACTGTTTTTT
TRBV3-1/TRBV3-2	TRBJ2-7	.	.	CASSQVQRLVGRYEQYF	TGTGCCAGCAGCCAAGTCCAGAGACTAGTAGGACGCTACGAGCAGTACTTC
TRBV18	TRBJ1-6	TRBD1	.	CASSPAGTGVSPLHF	TGTGCCAGCTCACCAGCCGGGACAGGGGTTTCACCCCTCCACTTT
TRBV19	TRBJ2-3	.	.	CASRHGSTDTQYF	TGTGCCAGTAGGCACGGTAGCACAGATACGCAGTATTTT
TRBV29-1	TRBJ2-2	.	once	CSVGGAGATGELFF	TGCAGCGTTGGGGGTGCAGGGGCCACCGGGGAGCTGTTTTTT
TRBV6-5	TRBJ1-5	TRBD1	.	CASSSGQGRPQHF	TGTGCCAGCAGTTCGGGACAGGGGAGGCCCCAGCATTTT
TRBV14	TRBJ1-2	.	.	CASSAVQGLGAGYTF	TGTGCCAGCAGCGCCGTGCAGGGGTTGGGCGCTGGCTACACCTTC
TRBV11-2	TRBJ2-7	TRBD2	.	CASSSGLAGYEQYF	TGTGCCAGCAGCTCGGGACTAGCGGGGTACGAGCAGTACTTC
TRBV5-6	TRBJ1-1	TRBD1	few	CASSSTGVLFF	TGTGCCAGCAGTTCCACAGGGGTCCTTTTCTTT
TRBV29-1	TRBJ1-2	TRBD1	.	CSVRGQGLPNGYTF	TGCAGCGTCCGTGGACAGGGATTACCTAACGGCTACACCTTC
TRBV6-4	TRBJ1-2	.	.	CASSDSDKRGYGYTF	TGTGCCAGCAGTGACTCGGACAAGAGGGGGTATGGCTACACCTTC
TRBV2	TRBJ2-3	TRBD1	.	CASSPGDGTGGRDTQYF	TGTGCCAGCAGTCCCGGAGACGGGACAGGGGGTCGAGATACGCAGTATTTT
TRBV7-3	TRBJ1-1	.	few	CASSLGGKNTEAFF	TGTGCCAGCAGCTTAGGGGGGAAGAACACTGAAGCTTTCTTT
TRBV7-6	TRBJ1-1	TRBD1	.	CASSTGQGSVTEAFF	TGTGCCAGCAGCACCGGACAGGGTTCGGTCACTGAAGCTTTCTTT
TRBV27	TRBJ2-3	TRBD2	.	CASSLVAGSDTQYF	TGTGCCAGCAGTTTAGTAGCGGGGTCAGATACGCAGTATTTT
TRBV7-9	TRBJ2-7	TRBD2	.	CASSLAGTTEQYF	TGTGCCAGCAGCCTAGCGGGGACTACCGAGCAGTACTTC
TRBV10-3	TRBJ2-7	TRBD2	.	CAISEWQGGEQYF	TGTGCCATCAGTGAGTGGCAGGGAGGGGAGCAGTACTTC
TRBV27	TRBJ2-1	.	.	CASSFLPVTFSYNEQFF	TGTGCCAGCAGTTTCCTCCCAGTCACATTCTCCTACAATGAGCAGTTCTTC
TRBV19	TRBJ2-2	.	.	CASYKRETNTGELFF	TGTGCCAGTTATAAGCGAGAGACGAACACCGGGGAGCTGTTTTTT
TRBV7-8	TRBJ2-6	TRBD1	.	CASSFGQAPSSGANVLTF	TGTGCCAGCAGCTTCGGACAGGCCCCAAGCTCTGGGGCCAACGTCCTGACTTTC